This entry features one T cell receptor (beta chain) sequence. As yet, its antigen is unknown. This entry comes from a study of cytomegalovirus exposure and HLA in healthy donors. About the study: Earlier results showed roughly 120 million unique TCR beta sequences derived from roughly 180 million T cells. Overall study findings and caveats: Across donors, presence/absence analyses took sequencing depth to be roughly uniform. Later analysis identified a missense DCLRE1C variant that was linked to TCR beta V- and J-gene trimming. There were reportedly fewer N-insertions in an Asian-associated ancestry cluster than the approximately 640-donor mean, in a later analysis.

Germline V gives CDR1 SNHLY, CDR2 FYNNEI. This CDR3 is 13 amino acids long. V lost 3 bases and J 4 bases, leaving 9 bases between the germline ends. The PCR had 60 Vbeta and 13 Jbeta primers. Method: immunoSEQ multiplex PCR; TCRdb's copy keeps in-frame clones and lacks some. Its clone listing holds fewer than 75,000 clones. This sequence was found in a boy aged 5-17 years in good health and CMV-seronegative. Sequencing used PBMCs. The chain joins TRBV2 to TRBJ1-2; the D is unclear. CDR3 sequence reads: CASSDMTAYGYTF. The CDR3 nucleotides read TGTGCCAGCAGTGATATGACTGCCTATGGCTACACCTTC. Full variable domain (rest looked up from reference TRBV2 and TRBJ1-2): EPEVTQTPSHQVTQMGQEVILRCVPISNHLYFYWYRQILGQKVEFLVSFYNNEISEKSEIFDDQFSVERPDGSNFTLKIRSTKLEDSAMYFCASSDMTAYGYTFGSGTRLTVV.